In this sample, the clone carrying this T cell receptor beta chain turned up many times. No antigen is known for it. If patients had other autoimmune diseases, uncontrolled infections, pregnancy or lactation, they were excluded. The study amplified TCR beta CDR3 regions using RNA transcripts. Second-round multiplex PCR came after first-round RT-PCR with HTBI primers. Each CDR3 protein is one row after TCRdb ran MiXCR on the multiplex PCR reads. This sample carries some 750,000 distinct CDR3 sequences, about 44% of them seen once, and the ten largest clones take roughly 46%. The sample originates from a study of Graves' ophthalmopathy and Graves' hyperthyroidism. The CDR3 sequence is 15 residues long. V was clipped by 0 bases and J by 2 bases, with 11 bases between them. Germline values: CDR1 LNHNV, CDR2 YYDKDF (reference sequence). Findings of the study overall: An approximately 83% specificity and about 88% sensitivity were achieved by a 13-signature model that separated ophthalmopathy from stable hyperthyroidism. Most expanded clonotypes from thyroid (those above 0.001 frequency) were also found in blood.

The sample comprised peripheral blood. The V and J genes are TRBV15 and TRBJ2-7; D is uncertain. This TCR was recovered from an adult man with Graves' ophthalmopathy. The CDR3 DNA is TGTGCCACCAGCAGAGATCTGGGCACCACCTACGAGCAGTACTTC. Encoded protein: CATSRDLGTTYEQYF.